The present entry profiles one TCR beta chain with its context. The protocol was immunoSEQ multiplex PCR, while the TCRdb copy is restricted to in-frame clones and leaves out a portion. The sample shows tens of thousands of clones, just over 90% of them seen only once. The germline CDR1 and CDR2 sequences are SGHRS and YFSETQ. The germline V and J ends were trimmed by 5 bases and 4 bases, with 15 bases remaining between them. This CDR3 is built from 15 residues. The data stem from a study of T cell changes during pregnancy in multiple sclerosis. The sequence derives from a female donor in good health, enrolled as a control in a pregnancy study. The starting material was peripheral blood, obtained in the second trimester of pregnancy. This chain connects TRBV5-1 to TRBJ2-2; maybe TRBD1 (5 bases). CDR3 sequence (DNA): TGCGCCAGCAGTTGGGGCCCCACTGGCACCGGGGAGCTGTTTTTT. Protein product: CASSWGPTGTGELFF.